This T cell receptor (beta chain) was recovered during a study of blood T cell repertoires in COVID-19. About the study: The origin of the acute and convalescent COVID-19 samples was the United States, Italy and Spain. PBMCs, B-cell-depleted T cells, or T cells were the source of the cDNA or gDNA that made up the material.

Under the authors' procedure: Using reference gene primer amplification, nucleated cell counts were estimated. Sequencing used immunoSEQ multiplex PCR; TCRdb keeps in-frame clones, though not all of them. The V and J calls and clone size are taken from that table; D and trimming were inferred from the DNA. Here the sample spans some 150,000 clones, 70% to 90% being singletons. Germline trimming cut 4 bases from V and 4 bases from J; bases unmatched to any gene: 7. CDR1 is SGHDT, CDR2 YYEEEE, per germline. This CDR3 contains 15 residues. The sequence was obtained from a man aged 40-49 years with acute or convalescent COVID-19. Sequenced material: peripheral blood. J is TRBJ1-1 and V is TRBV5-6, with 10 nucleotides matching TRBD1. CDR3 sequence (DNA): TGTGCCAGCAGCCGACAGGGGGCCCAAGTCACTGAAGCTTTCTTT. This encodes CASSRQGAQVTEAFF.